This passage covers 2 T cell receptor beta chains from one sample sequenced in a study of CD8 T cells in Susac syndrome. An input of about 0.45 to 1 ug of RNA was subjected to reverse transcription using random hexamers. TCRdb processed the immunoSEQ multiplex PCR reads anew with MiXCR; each CDR3 protein has one entry. The sample contains 150,000 to 190,000 distinct CDR3 sequences, roughly 96% of which appear only once. Sequencing was carried out using CD4+ T cells from PBMCs. Receptor source: a human donor with Susac syndrome.

This clonotype was recorded once. The chain couples TRBV27 to TRBJ2-5; 12 bases agree with TRBD2. V dropped 2 bases and J dropped 5; count of bases not matched to a gene: 9. This CDR3 spans 17 amino acids. The germline V gene has CDR1 MNHEY and CDR2 SMNVEV (reference sequence). The chain's CDR3 is CASSLISSGGARETQYF. The CDR3 nucleotides are TGTGCCAGCAGTTTAATATCTAGCGGGGGGGCGCGGGAGACCCAGTACTTC.

The CDR3 sequence is CASSLETAFQNGYTF. CDR3 coding DNA: TGCGCCAGCAGCTTAGAGACAGCCTTTCAAAATGGCTACACCTTC. The rearrangement links TRBV5-1 to TRBJ1-2; possibly TRBD1 for D (5 bases). The germline V and J ends were trimmed by 2 bases and 6 bases, with 17 bases remaining between them. The germline V gene has CDR1 SGHRS and CDR2 YFSETQ. This CDR3 is 15 amino acids long.